This T cell receptor beta chain was recorded in a study of T cell changes during pregnancy in multiple sclerosis. TCRdb's table, derived via immunoSEQ multiplex PCR, lists solely in-frame clones and lacks some. In the table there are around 70,000 clones, roughly 92% of which are singletons. The J segment lost 6 bases and the V segment lost 4 bases, leaving 13 bases of the junction unmatched. Germline lookup yields CDR1 SEHNR and CDR2 FQNEAQ (reference sequence). The CDR3 is 17 residues long. This receptor was identified in a female donor in good health, enrolled as a control in a pregnancy study. The chain combines TRBV7-9 with TRBJ1-5; 9 bases line up with TRBD1. The sample was peripheral blood, taken after pregnancy. The CDR3 reads CASSSNPGQGLRQPQHF. Written as DNA, the CDR3 is TGTGCCAGCAGCTCAAATCCGGGACAGGGACTTCGTCAGCCCCAGCATTTT.